This T cell receptor beta chain was captured by sequencing in a study of cytomegalovirus exposure and HLA in healthy donors. The PCR employed 60 Vbeta primers together with 13 Jbeta primers. The method was immunoSEQ multiplex PCR; TCRdb's version includes in-frame clones alone and lacks a portion of them. The data contain over 150,000 clones, around 77% of them singletons. The CDR3 length is 16 residues. The ends were cut back, 3 bases at V and 7 bases at J, with 16 bases in the middle. From germline, CDR1 is SNHLY and CDR2 FYNNEI. The sequence was collected from a woman between 25 and 40 years old in good health and CMV-seronegative. The V call is TRBV2, the J call TRBJ1-6, with a tentative D call TRBD1 (5 bases). The specimen was PBMCs. CDR3 DNA: TGTGCCAGCAGTGACTGGGGGGTCGTCTACAATTCACCCCTCCACTTT. This translates into CASSDWGVVYNSPLHF.